This entry lists 3 T cell receptor beta chains sequenced from one sample in a study of blood T cell repertoires in COVID-19. Assay used: immunoSEQ multiplex PCR; TCRdb lists only in-frame clones, some missing. The sample includes around 100,000 clones, roughly 88% of them seen just once. The sequenced material came from peripheral blood. These receptors came from a woman between 65 and 79 years old with acute or convalescent COVID-19.

The chain couples TRBV10-1 to TRBJ2-7, with 10 positions matching TRBD1. CDR3 length: 14 amino acids. J gave up 5 bases and V 2 bases, and 3 bases lay outside the gene matches. Germline V gene data show CDR1 as WNHNN and CDR2 as SYGVQD (reference sequence). The CDR3 DNA sequence: TGCGCCAGCAGTGAGAGGGGGACAGGGGACGAGCAGTACTTC. Its translation: CASSERGTGDEQYF.

The genes are TRBV5-1 and TRBJ2-7; D might be TRBD2 (5 bases). The germline CDR1 and CDR2 sequences are SGHRS and YFSETQ. V lost 4 bases to trimming and J lost 2 bases, with 13 bases between them. This CDR3 is built from 14 residues. This CDR3 is CASSNEDFTYEQYF. CDR3 nucleotides: TGCGCCAGCAGCAACGAGGACTTTACCTACGAGCAGTACTTC.

The V and J genes are TRBV7-3 and TRBJ1-3; the D gene is possibly TRBD1 (5 bases). CDR3 length: 15 residues. V lost 0 bases to trimming and J lost 3 bases, with 9 bases between them. Germline CDR1 is SGHTA and CDR2 is FQGTGA. The CDR3 DNA sequence: TGTGCCAGCAGCTTAACGTCGACAGTTGGAAACACCATATATTTT. This gives the protein CASSLTSTVGNTIYF.